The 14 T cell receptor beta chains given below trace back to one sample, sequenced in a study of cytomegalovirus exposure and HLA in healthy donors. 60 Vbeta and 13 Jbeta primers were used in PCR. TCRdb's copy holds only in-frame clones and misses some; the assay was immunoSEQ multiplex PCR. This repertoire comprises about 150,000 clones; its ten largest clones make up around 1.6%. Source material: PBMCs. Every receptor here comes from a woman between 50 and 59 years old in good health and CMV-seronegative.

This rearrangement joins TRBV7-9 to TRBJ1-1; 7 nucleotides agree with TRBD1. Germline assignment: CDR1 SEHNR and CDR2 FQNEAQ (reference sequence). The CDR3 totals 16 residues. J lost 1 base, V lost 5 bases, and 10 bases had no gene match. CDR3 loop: CASSLRPGQPNTEAFF. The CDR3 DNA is TGTGCCAGCAGCCTCCGTCCGGGACAGCCGAACACTGAAGCTTTCTTT.

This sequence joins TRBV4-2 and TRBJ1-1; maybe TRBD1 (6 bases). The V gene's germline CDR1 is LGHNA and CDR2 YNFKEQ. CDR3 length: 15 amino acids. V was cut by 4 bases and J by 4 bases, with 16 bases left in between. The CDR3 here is CASSLSGGGGTEAFF. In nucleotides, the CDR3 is TGTGCCAGCAGCCTATCGGGGGGGGGCGGCACTGAAGCTTTCTTT.

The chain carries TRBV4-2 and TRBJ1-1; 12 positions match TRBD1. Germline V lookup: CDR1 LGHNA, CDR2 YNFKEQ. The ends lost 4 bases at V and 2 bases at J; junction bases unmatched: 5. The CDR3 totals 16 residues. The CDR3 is CASSPRDRGLNTEAFF. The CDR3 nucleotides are TGTGCCAGCAGCCCCCGGGACAGGGGGCTCAACACTGAAGCTTTCTTT.

CDR3 in amino acids: CAWSRGLGTNEKLFF. The CDR3 nucleotides read TGTGCCTGGAGTCGAGGTCTAGGTACTAATGAAAAACTGTTTTTT. This chain joins TRBV30 and TRBJ1-4, with D uncertain. The V gene lost 2 bases and the J gene lost 2 bases, with 12 bases spanning the gap. The CDR3 length is 15 residues. Germline-derived CDR1 and CDR2 are GTSNPN and SVGIG (reference sequence).

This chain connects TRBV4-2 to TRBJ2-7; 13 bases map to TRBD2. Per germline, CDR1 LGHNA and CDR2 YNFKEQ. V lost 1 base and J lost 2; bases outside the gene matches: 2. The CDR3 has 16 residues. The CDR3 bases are TGTGCCAGCAGCCAAGTTACTAGCGGGAGGGCCTACGAGCAGTACTTC. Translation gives CASSQVTSGRAYEQYF.

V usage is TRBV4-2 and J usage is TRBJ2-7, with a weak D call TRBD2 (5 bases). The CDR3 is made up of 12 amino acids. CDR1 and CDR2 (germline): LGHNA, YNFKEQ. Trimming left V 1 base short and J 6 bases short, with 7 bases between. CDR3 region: CASSQGRSEQYF. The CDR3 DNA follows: TGTGCCAGCAGCCAAGGGAGGAGCGAGCAGTACTTC.

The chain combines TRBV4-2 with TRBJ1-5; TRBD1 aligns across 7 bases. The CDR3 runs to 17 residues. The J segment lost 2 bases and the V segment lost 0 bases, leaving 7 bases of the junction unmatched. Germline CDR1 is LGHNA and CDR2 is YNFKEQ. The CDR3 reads CASSQEEDREGNQPQHF. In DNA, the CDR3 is TGTGCCAGCAGCCAAGAGGAAGACAGGGAGGGCAATCAGCCCCAGCATTTT.

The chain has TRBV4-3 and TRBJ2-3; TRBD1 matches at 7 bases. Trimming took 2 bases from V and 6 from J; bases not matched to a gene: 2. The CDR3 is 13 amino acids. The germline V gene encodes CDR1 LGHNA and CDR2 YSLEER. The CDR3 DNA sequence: TGCGCCAGCAGCCAAACACAGGGGGATACGCAGTATTTT. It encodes CASSQTQGDTQYF.

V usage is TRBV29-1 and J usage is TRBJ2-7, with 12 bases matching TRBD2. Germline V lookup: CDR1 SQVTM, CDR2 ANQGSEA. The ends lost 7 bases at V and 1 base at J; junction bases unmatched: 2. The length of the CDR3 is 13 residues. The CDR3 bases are TGCAGCGGTCTAGCGGGGGGGTCCTACGAGCAGTACTTC. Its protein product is CSGLAGGSYEQYF.

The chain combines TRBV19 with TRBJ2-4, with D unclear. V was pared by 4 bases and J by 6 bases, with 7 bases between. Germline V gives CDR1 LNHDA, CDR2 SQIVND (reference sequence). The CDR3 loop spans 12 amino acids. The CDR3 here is CASSTPGNIQYF. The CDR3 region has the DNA TGTGCCAGTAGTACCCCCGGAAACATTCAGTACTTC.

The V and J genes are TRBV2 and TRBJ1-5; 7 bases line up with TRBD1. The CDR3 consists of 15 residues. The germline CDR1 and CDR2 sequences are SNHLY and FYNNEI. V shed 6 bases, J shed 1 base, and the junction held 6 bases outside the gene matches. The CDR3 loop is CASRGGGTSNQPQHF. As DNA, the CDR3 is TGTGCCAGCAGAGGGGGCGGGACGAGCAATCAGCCCCAGCATTTT.

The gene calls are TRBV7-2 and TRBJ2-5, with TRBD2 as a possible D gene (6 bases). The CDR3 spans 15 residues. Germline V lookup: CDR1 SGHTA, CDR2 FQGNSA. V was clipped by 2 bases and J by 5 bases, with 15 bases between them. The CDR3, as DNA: TGTGCCAGCAGCTTATCGGGGGAGGCCCAGGAGACCCAGTACTTC. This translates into CASSLSGEAQETQYF.

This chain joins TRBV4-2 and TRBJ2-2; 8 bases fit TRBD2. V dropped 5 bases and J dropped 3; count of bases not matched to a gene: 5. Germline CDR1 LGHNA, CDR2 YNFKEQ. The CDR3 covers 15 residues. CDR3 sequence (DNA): TGTGCCAGCAGCAGCGGGGGAGAGTACACCGGGGAGCTGTTTTTT. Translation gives CASSSGGEYTGELFF.

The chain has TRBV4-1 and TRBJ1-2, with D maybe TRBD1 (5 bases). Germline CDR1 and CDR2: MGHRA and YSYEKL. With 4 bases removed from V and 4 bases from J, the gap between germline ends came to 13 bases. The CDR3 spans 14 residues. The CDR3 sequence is CASSPWGGTYGYTF. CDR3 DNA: TGCGCCAGCAGCCCGTGGGGGGGGACCTATGGCTACACCTTC.